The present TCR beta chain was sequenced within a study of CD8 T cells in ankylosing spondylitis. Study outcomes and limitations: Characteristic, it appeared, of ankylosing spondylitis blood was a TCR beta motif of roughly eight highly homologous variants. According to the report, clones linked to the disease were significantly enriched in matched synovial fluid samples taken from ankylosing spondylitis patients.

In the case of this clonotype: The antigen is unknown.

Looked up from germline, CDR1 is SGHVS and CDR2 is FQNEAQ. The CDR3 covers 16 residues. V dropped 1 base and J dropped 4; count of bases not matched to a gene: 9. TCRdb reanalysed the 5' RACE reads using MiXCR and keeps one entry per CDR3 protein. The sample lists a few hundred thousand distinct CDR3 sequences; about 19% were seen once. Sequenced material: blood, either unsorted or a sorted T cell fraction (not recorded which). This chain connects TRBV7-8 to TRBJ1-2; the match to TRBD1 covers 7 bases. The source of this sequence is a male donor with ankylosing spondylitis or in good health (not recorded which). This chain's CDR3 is CASSLGTGLRGYGYTF. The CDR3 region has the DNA TGTGCCAGCAGCTTAGGGACAGGCCTCAGGGGCTATGGCTACACCTTC.